These 25 T cell receptor beta chains originate from one sample sequenced in a study of cytomegalovirus exposure and HLA in healthy donors. With 60 Vbeta and 13 Jbeta primers, the PCR was carried out. This table comes from immunoSEQ multiplex PCR, and its TCRdb copy is limited to in-frame clones, with some not included. Here the sample spans 150,000 or so clones, roughly 78% being singletons. The sample consisted of PBMCs. The origin of the receptors is a middle-aged man in good health and CMV-seropositive.

The chain employs TRBV5-1 and TRBJ2-5; 8 nucleotides match TRBD1. Near its end, the DNA agrees better with TRBJ2-7, so the J call may be wrong. In germline, CDR1 is SGHRS, CDR2 YFSETQ. This CDR3 is built from 13 residues. The CDR3 sequence is CASSRTGSYEQYF. Here the CDR3 DNA reads TGCGCCAGCAGCAGGACAGGGTCCTACGAGCAGTACTTC.

This chain joins TRBV2 and TRBJ1-4; TRBD1 matches at 7 bases. J lost 0 bases, V lost 6 bases, and 4 bases had no gene match. Germline V gives CDR1 SNHLY, CDR2 FYNNEI. This CDR3 is built from 15 residues. The chain's CDR3 is CASRRGQATNEKLFF. The DNA for the CDR3 is TGTGCCAGCAGACGAGGACAGGCAACTAATGAAAAACTGTTTTTT.

The rearrangement links TRBV7-2 to TRBJ2-3; tentative D call: TRBD2 (5 bases). Germline V gene data show CDR1 as SGHTA and CDR2 as FQGNSA. The germline V and J ends were trimmed by 3 bases and 3 bases, with 13 bases remaining between them. This CDR3 comprises 15 residues. This CDR3 reads CASSLVGVVTDTQYF. The CDR3 DNA reads as TGTGCCAGCAGCTTGGTGGGAGTAGTAACAGATACGCAGTATTTT. Drawing the rest from reference TRBV7-2 and TRBJ2-3, the complete variable domain is GAGVSQSPSNKVTEKGKDVELRCDPISGHTALYWYRQSLGQGLEFLIYFQGNSAPDKSGLPSDRFSAERTGGSVSTLTIQRTQQEDSAVYLCASSLVGVVTDTQYFGPGTRLTVL.

This chain links TRBV7-9 with TRBJ1-6, with TRBD1 as a possible D gene (6 bases). Germline CDR1 reads SEHNR; CDR2 reads FQNEAQ (reference sequence). The V end was cut by 7 bases, the J end by 10 bases, with 17 bases between. The CDR3 length is 14 residues. CDR3 sequence (DNA): TGTGCCAGCACCTTTACAGGGACAACCTCACCCCTCCACTTT. Translated, it gives CASTFTGTTSPLHF.

Comments on this clone: This sample also contains other DNA sequences that code for the same CDR3. The rearrangement joins TRBV27 to TRBJ2-1, with 11 positions matching TRBD2. The J segment lost 3 bases and the V segment lost 3 bases, leaving 1 base of the junction unmatched. The CDR3 has 15 amino acids. CDR1 is MNHEY, CDR2 SMNVEV, per germline (reference sequence). The CDR3 is CASSLTSGNYNEQFF. CDR3 nucleotides: TGTGCCAGCAGTTTGACTAGCGGGAACTACAATGAGCAGTTCTTC.

The chain joins TRBV27 to TRBJ2-1; TRBD2 matches 8 bases. V dropped 4 bases and J dropped 9; count of bases not matched to a gene: 17. The V gene's germline CDR1 is MNHEY and CDR2 SMNVEV (reference sequence). This CDR3 has 17 amino acids. The CDR3 protein is CASSSEFTRSGGPEQFF. The CDR3 nucleotides are TGTGCCAGCAGTTCGGAATTTACCAGAAGCGGGGGCCCTGAGCAGTTCTTC.

J is TRBJ2-5 and V is TRBV7-6, with TRBD1 identical over 8 bases. CDR1 is SGHVS, CDR2 FNYEAQ, per germline. With V trimmed by 0 bases and J by 3 bases, 15 bases remained unmatched. The CDR3 spans 19 residues. CDR3 in amino acids: CASSLARAGGYMAEETQYF. Here the CDR3 DNA reads TGTGCCAGCAGCTTAGCGCGGGCAGGGGGCTATATGGCGGAAGAGACCCAGTACTTC.

The CDR3 spells CASSLPPFEGDNEQFF. In DNA, the CDR3 is TGTGCCAGCAGCTTACCTCCCTTCGAGGGGGACAATGAGCAGTTCTTC. The V call is TRBV5-6, the J call TRBJ2-1; a weak D match, TRBD1 (6 bases). V lost 2 bases, J lost 5 bases, and 17 bases lay in between. Germline V gene data show CDR1 as SGHDT and CDR2 as YYEEEE. The length of the CDR3 is 16 residues. The complete variable domain, with remaining parts taken from reference TRBV5-6 and TRBJ2-1, reads DAGVTQSPTHLIKTRGQQVTLRCSPKSGHDTVSWYQQALGQGPQFIFQYYEEEERQRGNFPDRFSGHQFPNYSSELNVNALLLGDSALYLCASSLPPFEGDNEQFFGPGTRLTVL.

The CDR3 DNA is TGCAGCGTTGAACACGGACAGGGTGGGTACGAGCAGTACTTC. Translated: CSVEHGQGGYEQYF. This chain connects TRBV29-1 to TRBJ2-7; TRBD1 agrees at 8 bases. The CDR3 runs to 14 residues. Germline CDR1 SQVTM, CDR2 ANQGSEA. Trimming cost V 2 bases and J 4 bases; bases outside gene matches: 7.

The sample holds one count of this clone. This chain joins TRBV5-6 and TRBJ2-5, with a tentative D call TRBD2 (6 bases). This CDR3 region has 15 residues. Trimming left V 4 bases short and J 5 bases short, with 18 bases between. Germline lookup yields CDR1 SGHDT and CDR2 YYEEEE. The CDR3 here is CASSRAGLGGETQYF. CDR3 nucleotides: TGTGCCAGCAGCCGGGCGGGGCTGGGAGGCGAGACCCAGTACTTC.

The CDR3 here is CASSAGPEAFF. Written as DNA, the CDR3 is TGTGCCAGCAGTGCAGGCCCTGAAGCTTTCTTT. V gene TRBV6-5 combines with J gene TRBJ1-1, with unresolved D. Trimming stripped 5 bases from V and 6 bases from J, with 7 bases between. The CDR3 has 11 residues. CDR1 and CDR2 (germline): MNHEY, SVGAGI.

This rearrangement joins TRBV5-8 to TRBJ1-1; D perhaps matches TRBD1 (6 bases). Trimming shortened V by 5 bases and J by 2 bases, and 13 bases separated the two germline ends. This CDR3 comprises 14 residues. The germline gives CDR1 SGHTS, CDR2 YDEGEE. The CDR3 sequence is CASSSPGHNTEAFF. Here the CDR3 DNA reads TGTGCCAGCAGTTCGCCGGGACACAACACTGAAGCTTTCTTT.

The chain has TRBV19 and TRBJ1-2, with 9 bases matching TRBD1. J lost 8 bases, V lost 6 bases, and 10 bases had no gene match. The CDR3 is 14 residues long. Germline lookup yields CDR1 LNHDA and CDR2 SQIVND (reference sequence). CDR3 DNA sequence: TGTGCCAGTAGGAGCCAGGGACAGGGCCTCGGCTACACCTTC. The encoded protein is CASRSQGQGLGYTF.

The rearrangement joins TRBV6-6 to TRBJ1-2, with 7 bases identical to TRBD1. This CDR3 is built from 14 residues. Germline V lookup: CDR1 MNHNY, CDR2 SVGAGI (reference sequence). The ends lost 0 bases at V and 5 bases at J; junction bases unmatched: 3. The CDR3 bases are TGTGCCAGCAGTTACTCGGGACAGCCATATGGCTACACCTTC. It yields the protein CASSYSGQPYGYTF.

The J gene is TRBJ2-3, the V gene TRBV9; D is perhaps TRBD2 (5 bases). Between the trimmed V and J ends, which lost 1 base and 2 bases, there was a span of 14 bases. Germline CDR1 and CDR2: SGDLS and YYNGEE. This CDR3 is 16 amino acids long. The CDR3 region has the DNA TGTGCCAGCAGCGTAACGGCGGGCAAATTCACAGATACGCAGTATTTT. Protein: CASSVTAGKFTDTQYF. The full variable domain, with the rest looked up from reference TRBV9 and TRBJ2-3, is DSGVTQTPKHLITATGQRVTLRCSPRSGDLSVYWYQQSLDQGLQFLIQYYNGEERAKGNILERFSAQQFPDLHSELNLSSLELGDSALYFCASSVTAGKFTDTQYFGPGTRLTVL.

The rearrangement links TRBV29-1 to TRBJ1-1; 8 bases are a match to TRBD1. Germline CDR1 reads SQVTM; CDR2 reads ANQGSEA. V dropped 4 bases and J dropped 5; count of bases not matched to a gene: 9. CDR3 length equals 14 residues. Here the CDR3 reads CSVAMGTGGTEAFF. DNA for the CDR3: TGCAGCGTTGCGATGGGGACAGGAGGGACTGAAGCTTTCTTT.

The chain couples TRBV7-2 to TRBJ1-1; D is unclear. Germline V gene data show CDR1 as SGHTA and CDR2 as FQGNSA. V shed 1 base and J shed 3 bases, with 6 bases lying between them. The CDR3 spans 13 residues. CDR3 nucleotides: TGTGCCAGCAGCTTAGTCAAGCACACTGAAGCTTTCTTT. Protein product: CASSLVKHTEAFF.

This clone was seen a handful of times. This chain joins TRBV27 and TRBJ2-7; the D gene is possibly TRBD1 (5 bases). Per germline, CDR1 MNHEY and CDR2 SMNVEV (reference sequence). CDR3 length: 14 residues. Trimming cost V 3 bases and J 5 bases, with 14 bases left between them. CDR3 protein: CASSFGPGFNEQYF. The CDR3 DNA sequence: TGTGCCAGCAGTTTTGGTCCAGGGTTCAACGAGCAGTACTTC.

The CDR3 bases are TGCGCCAGCAGCCATGAGGGCCGGACTAGTATCGATACGCAGTATTTT. Translating gives CASSHEGRTSIDTQYF. V gene TRBV4-1 combines with J gene TRBJ2-3, with 7 bases identical to TRBD2. The CDR3 contains 16 residues. CDR1 is MGHRA, CDR2 YSYEKL, per germline. The V gene end was trimmed by 3 bases and the J gene end by 6 bases; junction bases not matched to a gene: 12.

This rearrangement joins TRBV4-3 to TRBJ2-1; 13 bases map to TRBD2. V trimming: 2 bases; J trimming: 4 bases; junction bases outside the gene matches: 8. The CDR3 loop spans 18 amino acids. Per the germline V gene, CDR1 is LGHNA and CDR2 is YSLEER. CDR3 nucleotide sequence: TGCGCCAGCAGCCAACAGACTAGCGGGGGGAGAAATTACAATGAGCAGTTCTTC. It is translated as CASSQQTSGGRNYNEQFF.

J is TRBJ1-2 and V is TRBV28; weak D call: TRBD1 (6 bases). Per the germline V gene, CDR1 is MDHEN and CDR2 is SYDVKM. CDR3 length: 18 residues. V lost 5 bases, J lost 5 bases, and 27 bases lay in between. As DNA, the CDR3 is TGTGCCAGCAGTACTACAGGGCGATGGGATGAAGATGGGTATGGCTACACCTTC. Amino acid sequence: CASSTTGRWDEDGYGYTF.

The gene calls are TRBV18 and TRBJ2-5; 13 bases are a match to TRBD2. The J call is uncertain, as TRBJ2-7 better fits the DNA end. CDR1 and CDR2 from the germline V gene are KGHSH and LQKENI. The length of the CDR3 is 16 residues. In nucleotides, the CDR3 is TGTGCCAGCTCACCGCGCGGGACTAGCGGGAATTACGAGCAGTACTTC. Amino acids: CASSPRGTSGNYEQYF.

This clone was seen just once. The V gene is TRBV6-5, the J gene TRBJ2-7, with TRBD2 as a possible D gene (6 bases). CDR1 is MNHEY, CDR2 SVGAGI, per germline. There are 16 residues in the CDR3. V lost 0 bases to trimming and J lost 0 bases, with 12 bases between them. The CDR3 protein is CASSYSLADHSYEQYF. The CDR3 nucleotides are TGTGCCAGCAGTTACTCTTTAGCGGACCACTCCTACGAGCAGTACTTC.

The genes are TRBV4-3 and TRBJ2-1; tentative D call: TRBD2 (6 bases). The CDR3 has 16 residues. Between the trimmed V and J ends, which lost 0 bases and 2 bases, there was a span of 11 bases. Germline V CDR1 and CDR2: LGHNA, YSLEER. The CDR3: CASSQEAGGTYNEQFF. The CDR3 coding sequence is TGCGCCAGCAGCCAAGAAGCGGGTGGGACCTACAATGAGCAGTTCTTC.

The chain combines TRBV15 with TRBJ2-5; the match to TRBD2 covers 10 bases. The J call could be wrong; TRBJ2-7 is a better fit for the DNA end. The germline V gene encodes CDR1 LNHNV and CDR2 YYDKDF (reference sequence). The CDR3 loop spans 16 amino acids. In DNA, the CDR3 is TGTGCCACCAGCAGAGGGTCAGCGGGAGGGCCCTACGAGCAGTACTTC. This gives the protein CATSRGSAGGPYEQYF.